A single sample is the source of the 32 T cell receptor beta chains below, sequenced in a study of T cell repertoires in cytomegalovirus infection. TCRdb re-analysed the reads in MiXCR, keeping a single row per CDR3 protein. The sample yields 100,000 to 150,000 distinct CDR3 sequences, roughly a quarter seen once. For these TCRs, the target antigens are not known. Specimen: PBMCs, sequenced either directly or after in vitro stimulation (not recorded which). These receptors were collected from a human donor in good health (CMV status not recorded). Some clones in this sample may be carry-over from other donors' samples.

The genes are TRBV29-1 and TRBJ2-3; 7 bases map to TRBD2. The germline V gene has CDR1 SQVTM and CDR2 ANQGSEA. The CDR3 is 13 residues long. The trim removed 4 bases at V and 0 bases at J, leaving 1 base unmatched. CDR3 sequence reads: CSVGLASTDTQYF. The CDR3 DNA reads TGCAGCGTTGGACTAGCTAGCACAGATACGCAGTATTTT.

This clonotype has only a few counts. V is TRBV9 and J is TRBJ2-1; 9 bases map to TRBD2. The CDR3 extends over 16 amino acids. Trimming cost V 3 bases and J 8 bases; bases outside gene matches: 12. Germline loops: CDR1 SGDLS, CDR2 YYNGEE. DNA for the CDR3: TGTGCCAGCAGCGGTAGCCCGGTAGCGGGAGTAGATGAGCAGTTCTTC. Protein product: CASSGSPVAGVDEQFF.

This clonotype showed up many times. The chain joins TRBV7-4 to TRBJ2-1, with D hard to call. CDR1 and CDR2 (germline): SGHVT, SQSDAQ. The ends were cut back, 1 base at V and 4 bases at J, with 8 bases in the middle. There are 14 residues in the CDR3. CDR3: CASSLGFKYNEQFF. CDR3 coding DNA: TGTGCCAGCAGCTTAGGTTTCAAATACAATGAGCAGTTCTTC.

The chain combines TRBV7-2 with TRBJ2-3; D unresolved. Germline CDR1 SGHTA, CDR2 FQGNSA. The CDR3 runs 12 residues. The V and J ends lost 8 bases and 8 bases respectively, with 14 bases between them. CDR3 bases: TGTGCCAGCTTCTCGAGTCCTCCTACGCAGTATTTT. Its translation: CASFSSPPTQYF.

The chain couples TRBV6-2 or TRBV6-3 to TRBJ1-4; D is unclear. The CDR3 has 13 amino acids. In germline, CDR1 is MNHEY, CDR2 SVGEGT. Trimming cost V 5 bases and J 5 bases, with 9 bases left between them. CDR3 region: CASSPPENEKLFF. Here the CDR3 DNA reads TGTGCCAGCAGTCCCCCGGAGAATGAAAAACTGTTTTTT.

This clonotype was recorded a few times. The rearrangement links TRBV19 to TRBJ2-7; 16 bases map to TRBD2. CDR1 LNHDA and CDR2 SQIVND come from the germline V gene (reference sequence). V lost 10 bases and J lost 3; bases outside the gene matches: 9. The CDR3 loop spans 16 amino acids. The CDR3 DNA sequence: TGTGCCACCCTCGGGACTAGCGGGAGGGCCAACTACGAGCAGTACTTC. Protein: CATLGTSGRANYEQYF.

This rearrangement joins TRBV7-2 to TRBJ2-7, with unresolved D. This CDR3 contains 14 residues. The germline CDR1 and CDR2 sequences are SGHTA and FQGNSA. V was cut by 5 bases and J by 6 bases, with 17 bases left in between. CDR3 loop: CASSPQRAMGEQYV. CDR3 in DNA: TGTGCCAGCAGCCCCCAAAGGGCGATGGGCGAGCAGTACGTC.

This chain links TRBV4-3 with TRBJ1-6; D unresolved. The germline V gene encodes CDR1 LGHNA and CDR2 YSLEER. The CDR3 covers 17 residues. V lost 1 base to trimming and J lost 9 bases, with 19 bases between them. The CDR3 sequence: CASSQGETSSLRSPLHF. The DNA of the CDR3 is TGCGCCAGCAGCCAAGGTGAAACCTCGTCTTTGCGTTCACCCCTCCACTTT.

This rearrangement joins TRBV10-3 to TRBJ1-1, with D possibly TRBD1 on 6 matching bases. V lost 9 bases and J 3 bases, leaving 11 bases between the germline ends. Germline lookup yields CDR1 ENHRY and CDR2 SYGVKD. The CDR3 length is 12 residues. CDR3 in DNA: TGTGCCATTAACAGGGCCGACACTGAAGCTTTCTTT. Protein: CAINRADTEAFF.

This clonotype was picked up many times. DNA of the CDR3: TGTGCCAGCAGCCCGGGGACAGATTTCCGACCCCTCCACTTT. It is translated as CASSPGTDFRPLHF. The V and J genes are TRBV7-2 and TRBJ1-6, with 7 bases identical to TRBD1. The CDR3 length is 14 residues. Germline values: CDR1 SGHTA, CDR2 FQGNSA. V trimming: 5 bases; J trimming: 12 bases; junction bases outside the gene matches: 10.

V gene TRBV11-2 combines with J gene TRBJ1-3; no definite D call. Germline V gene data show CDR1 as SGHAT and CDR2 as FQNNGV. The CDR3 length is 15 residues. V was trimmed by 4 bases and J by 0 bases, leaving 10 bases between them. The CDR3 region is CASSSEQTSGNTIYF. The DNA of the CDR3 is TGTGCCAGCAGCTCAGAACAGACCTCTGGAAACACCATATATTTT.

The J gene is TRBJ2-4, the V gene TRBV4-2; D gene ambiguous. The CDR3 extends over 14 amino acids. Trimming cost V 2 bases and J 0 bases, with 5 bases left between them. Germline V gene data show CDR1 as LGHNA and CDR2 as YNFKEQ. This CDR3 is CASSQPLAKNIQYF. CDR3 in DNA: TGTGCCAGCAGCCAACCTCTAGCCAAAAACATTCAGTACTTC.

This clonotype was recorded a few times. This sequence joins TRBV7-2 and TRBJ1-2, with D tentatively TRBD1 (6 bases). The CDR3 is 13 amino acids. Between the trimmed V and J ends, which lost 6 bases and 2 bases, there was a span of 10 bases. Germline V gene lookup returns CDR1 SGHTA and CDR2 FQGNSA. CDR3 DNA: TGTGCCAGCAGTCTGGACAGCAACTATGGCTACACCTTC. Residues: CASSLDSNYGYTF.

As for this clonotype: A junction end diverges from the germline sequence, so it may reflect a read error. This sequence joins TRBV7-2 and TRBJ2-2, with TRBD1 identical over 7 bases. This CDR3 region has 12 residues. CDR1 and CDR2 from the germline V gene are SGHTA and FQGNSA. The chain's CDR3 is CASSRQGGELCF. CDR3 DNA sequence: TGTGCCAGCAGCCGACAGGGTGGGGAGCTGTGTTTT.

This clonotype has only a few counts. The chain uses TRBV27 and TRBJ1-2; D unclear. The CDR3 totals 14 residues. Germline V gene lookup returns CDR1 MNHEY and CDR2 SMNVEV (reference sequence). Trimming left V 5 bases short and J 7 bases short, with 17 bases between. The CDR3 nucleotides are TGTGCCAGCAGTCGATCAGATAGGACGTCTGGCTACACCTTC. Protein: CASSRSDRTSGYTF.

The V and J genes are TRBV3-1 and TRBJ2-1; 9 bases match TRBD2. The germline V gene has CDR1 LGHDT and CDR2 YNNKEL (reference sequence). The trim removed 11 bases at V and 6 bases at J, leaving 20 bases unmatched. The CDR3 consists of 17 residues. The CDR3 DNA reads TGTGCCCTTTCCGGGACTAGCTCGGGCCCTCCCTTCAATGAGCAGTTCTTC. Protein product: CALSGTSSGPPFNEQFF.

The chain carries TRBV6-2 or TRBV6-3 and TRBJ2-1, with 8 bases fitting TRBD2. The CDR3 has 19 residues. Germline-derived CDR1 and CDR2 are MNHEY and SVGEGT. V shed 0 bases, J shed 4 bases, and the junction held 14 bases outside the gene matches. CDR3 in amino acids: CASSYSVLNGRASYNEQFF. The CDR3 coding sequence is TGTGCCAGCAGTTACTCGGTTCTAAACGGGAGGGCCTCATACAATGAGCAGTTCTTC.

J is TRBJ2-1 and V is TRBV7-9; TRBD2 might be the D (6 bases). Germline CDR1 reads SEHNR; CDR2 reads FQNEAQ (reference sequence). CDR3 size: 18 residues. The V gene lost 1 base and the J gene lost 5 bases, with 21 bases spanning the gap. CDR3 nucleotide sequence: TGTGCCAGCAGCTTAGGAGGTCGAATCGGGAGATTGAACAATGAGCAGTTCTTC. As protein: CASSLGGRIGRLNNEQFF.

This clonotype was recorded a few times. The chain joins TRBV7-6 to TRBJ2-3, with D unresolved. Germline V gene sequence: CDR1 SGHVS, CDR2 FNYEAQ. The CDR3 loop spans 13 amino acids. The germline V and J ends were trimmed by 5 bases and 13 bases, with 19 bases remaining between them. The CDR3 loop is CASSPRLAPRKYF. The CDR3 DNA follows: TGTGCCAGCAGCCCCCGCCTCGCCCCTAGAAAGTATTTT.

This clonotype was detected many times. V and J are TRBV2 and TRBJ2-1; 9 nucleotides line up with TRBD2. This CDR3 has 14 residues. V lost 6 bases to trimming and J lost 8 bases; unmatched junction nucleotides: 8. Germline CDR1 SNHLY, CDR2 FYNNEI. The chain's CDR3 is CASRREGLSDEQFF. The CDR3 region has the DNA TGTGCCAGCAGGCGGGAGGGCCTTTCCGATGAGCAGTTCTTC.

This chain connects TRBV19 to TRBJ1-2, with D tentatively TRBD1 (5 bases). Trimming took off 3 bases at V and 2 bases at J, with 10 bases between the two ends. CDR3 size: 14 residues. Germline lookup yields CDR1 LNHDA and CDR2 SQIVND (reference sequence). This chain's CDR3 is CASSIPGTNYGYTF. For the CDR3, the DNA is TGTGCCAGTAGTATCCCCGGGACCAACTATGGCTACACCTTC.

This clonotype occurred many times. The chain has TRBV11-3 and TRBJ2-1; no reliable D call. The CDR3 is made up of 13 amino acids. V lost 1 base to trimming and J lost 6 bases, with 7 bases between them. Germline CDR1 is SGHNT and CDR2 is YENEEA. CDR3 DNA: TGTGCCAGCAGCTTAGTTTTAGGCAATGAGCAGTTCTTC. This encodes CASSLVLGNEQFF.

With regard to this clonotype: With a much larger clone just one base away, this may be a read error. The rearrangement uses TRBV7-4 and TRBJ2-1; 9 bases fit TRBD2. Germline CDR1 SGHVT, CDR2 SQSDAQ. The CDR3 is 18 amino acids. This CDR3 is CTSTGTSLILPPRNEQFF. The DNA of the CDR3 is TGTACCAGCACCGGGACTAGCCTAATTTTGCCCCCACGCAATGAGCAGTTCTTC.

The V call is TRBV2, the J call TRBJ1-2; D gene ambiguous. V lost 1 base and J lost 7, with 4 bases in between. This CDR3 contains 11 residues. Germline V CDR1 and CDR2: SNHLY, FYNNEI. The CDR3 sequence: CASSEGFGYTF. DNA for the CDR3: TGTGCCAGCAGTGAAGGGTTTGGCTACACCTTC.

This clonotype was counted at least ten times. The V gene is TRBV7-2, the J gene TRBJ2-5; no definite D call. CDR1 and CDR2 (germline): SGHTA, FQGNSA. V was clipped by 5 bases and J by 1 base, with 8 bases between them. The CDR3 extends over 13 amino acids. The CDR3: CASSPPAQETQYF. In DNA form, the CDR3 reads TGTGCCAGCAGCCCGCCGGCCCAAGAGACCCAGTACTTC. Full variable domain (remainder filled in from reference TRBV7-2 and TRBJ2-5): GAGVSQSPSNKVTEKGKDVELRCDPISGHTALYWYRQSLGQGLEFLIYFQGNSAPDKSGLPSDRFSAERTGGSVSTLTIQRTQQEDSAVYLCASSPPAQETQYFGPGTRLLVL.

V usage is TRBV7-3 and J usage is TRBJ1-2; no firm D call. V shed 1 base and J shed 4 bases, with 13 bases lying between them. CDR3 length: 15 amino acids. Germline V gene sequence: CDR1 SGHTA, CDR2 FQGTGA. Written as DNA, the CDR3 is TGTGCCAGCAGCTTAAATCCCGAGTCTCCCTATGGCTACACCTTC. It specifies CASSLNPESPYGYTF.

A remark on this clonotype: The junction shows a germline mismatch at one end, possibly a read error. J is TRBJ1-4 and V is TRBV2, with D maybe TRBD1 (5 bases). From germline, CDR1 is SNHLY and CDR2 FYNNEI. The length of the CDR3 is 11 residues. As DNA, the CDR3 is TGTGCCAGCAGTGAAAATGCAAAAGGGGTTTTT. It encodes CASSENAKGVF.

This clonotype turned up a few times. The CDR3, as DNA: TGTGCCAGCAGTTACGTCCAGGGGAAGGGTCAGCCCCAGCATTTT. Residues: CASSYVQGKGQPQHF. V and J are TRBV6-2 or TRBV6-3 and TRBJ1-5; TRBD1 is a possible D gene (6 bases). Between the trimmed V and J ends, which lost 2 bases and 6 bases, there was a span of 14 bases. In germline, CDR1 is MNHEY, CDR2 SVGEGT. CDR3 length: 15 residues.

The table lists this clonotype with a few counts. This chain uses TRBV7-9 with TRBJ2-7; 8 bases fit TRBD2. Losses at the gene ends were 0 bases for V and 3 bases for J; bases not matched to a gene: 4. The CDR3 totals 15 residues. In germline, CDR1 is SEHNR, CDR2 FQNEAQ (reference sequence). CDR3 sequence (DNA): TGTGCCAGCAGCTTAGCCAGCGGGAGTAACTACGAGCAGTACGTC. Protein: CASSLASGSNYEQYV.

The chain employs TRBV19 and TRBJ1-1; no definite D call. The ends were cut back, 8 bases at V and 3 bases at J, with 16 bases in the middle. Germline V lookup: CDR1 LNHDA, CDR2 SQIVND (reference sequence). There are 14 residues in the CDR3. Written as DNA, the CDR3 is TGTGCCAGTTCAACCCAGGCTGGGGACACTGAAGCTTTCTTT. It translates to CASSTQAGDTEAFF.

This clonotype has only a few counts. The chain couples TRBV7-2 to TRBJ2-1; TRBD2 matches at 7 bases. Germline V gene sequence: CDR1 SGHTA, CDR2 FQGNSA. J lost 12 bases, V lost 4 bases, and 21 bases had no gene match. This CDR3 comprises 17 residues. Here the CDR3 reads CASSSNVGWGRANSQFF. The CDR3 coding sequence is TGTGCCAGCAGCTCCAATGTGGGGTGGGGGAGGGCCAATTCGCAGTTCTTC.

In this sample, this clonotype turned up many times. V is TRBV3-1 and J is TRBJ2-7; TRBD2 aligns across 12 bases. With V trimmed by 6 bases and J by 4 bases, 7 bases remained unmatched. Germline V gene lookup returns CDR1 LGHDT and CDR2 YNNKEL (reference sequence). The CDR3 totals 15 residues. The CDR3 bases are TGTGCCAGCAGGGCGGGGACTAGCGGGTGGTACGAGCAGTACTTC. It is translated as CASRAGTSGWYEQYF.